These 2 T cell receptor beta chains were sequenced from one sample in a study of T cell responses to AZD1222 COVID-19 vaccine. Assay used: immunoSEQ multiplex PCR; TCRdb lists only in-frame clones, some missing. This table holds about 120,000 clones, roughly nine tenths found once. The sequenced sample was peripheral blood, obtained on day 0 of AZD1222 vaccination. Receptor source: an adult in good health.

The J gene is TRBJ2-1, the V gene TRBV2; D possibly uses TRBD1 or TRBD2 (5 bases each). The CDR3 totals 14 residues. Per germline, CDR1 SNHLY and CDR2 FYNNEI. V dropped 5 bases and J dropped 9 bases, with 17 bases sitting between them. CDR3: CASSRDQISPEQFF. DNA of the CDR3: TGTGCCAGCAGTAGGGACCAGATTTCCCCTGAGCAGTTCTTC.

Only one count was recorded for this clone. The chain recombines TRBV10-2 with TRBJ1-1; D gene ambiguous. Trimming cost V 5 bases and J 6 bases, with 13 bases left between them. CDR3 size: 13 residues. From germline, CDR1 is WSHSY and CDR2 SAAADI. The CDR3: CASSIARWAEAFF. In nucleotides, the CDR3 is TGCGCCAGCAGTATCGCCAGGTGGGCTGAAGCTTTCTTT.